The present T cell receptor beta chain was sequenced within a study of T cells after posttransplantation cyclophosphamide. Study-level findings and limits: Blood and skin or GI T cell repertoires showed limited TRB overlap. Later blood repertoires were often dominated by clones from the donor CD8+ memory compartment. TRB clonality was highly associated with recipient CMV seropositivity and reactivation.

Germline V lookup: CDR1 SGHNT, CDR2 YYREEE (reference sequence). The CDR3 sequence is 14 residues long. The trim removed 3 bases at V and 3 bases at J, leaving 6 bases unmatched. Assay: immunoSEQ multiplex PCR; the TCRdb copy retains only in-frame clones and omits some. The sample has roughly 45,000 clones, none seen only once; the top ten hold 2% to 2.5%. This related bone marrow graft donor gave peripheral blood on the day of marrow donation. This clone showed up many times. The antigen is not known. This chain uses TRBV5-4 with TRBJ2-7, with TRBD1 identical over 7 bases. The sample taken for sequencing was PBMCs. The sequence derives from a man aged 40-49 years in good health, CMV-negative, and a related stem cell transplant donor. The CDR3 sequence is CASSYGQANYEQYF. CDR3 DNA sequence: TGTGCCAGCAGCTACGGACAGGCAAACTACGAGCAGTACTTC.